A selection of T cell receptor beta chains follows, all from one sample in a study of shared clonotypes between healthy human individuals. Generated by immunoSEQ multiplex PCR, the TCRdb table keeps only in-frame clones and is missing some. This sample has more than 600,000 clones, with about 91% found just once. Material: naive CD8+ T cells sorted from blood. All receptors come from a man aged 25 to 40 in good health. Both conserved end residues are part of each CDR3. A D gene is named only where the DNA matches it firmly. Clone size is not always given. Where it is, it says once, few, many or a class for expanded clones.

CDR3aa,CDR3nt,j_gene,d_gene,v_gene,abundance
CASSASSPPETQYF,TGTGCCAGCAGCGCGTCATCCCCCCCGGAGACCCAGTACTTC,TRBJ2-5,.,TRBV9,.
CASSQDWGSYEQYF,TGCGCCAGCAGCCAAGATTGGGGGAGCTACGAGCAGTACTTC,TRBJ2-7,.,TRBV7-2,.
CAWSVEGYTGELFF,TGTGCCTGGAGTGTAGAGGGGTACACCGGGGAGCTGTTTTTT,TRBJ2-2,.,TRBV30,.
CASSPIPSAGAWYEQFF,TGTGCCAGCTCACCTATCCCCTCCGCGGGAGCGTGGTATGAGCAGTTCTTC,TRBJ2-1,TRBD2,TRBV18,.
CASSSLQTGVTLTDTQYF,TGTGCCAGCAGCTCGCTCCAGACAGGGGTAACTTTAACAGATACGCAGTATTTT,TRBJ2-3,TRBD1,TRBV7-9,.
CASSEGFGVSGELFF,TGTGCCAGCAGTGAAGGATTCGGCGTATCCGGGGAGCTGTTTTTT,TRBJ2-2,.,TRBV2,.
CASSSDSGGGMVGELFF,TGTGCCAGCAGCTCCGACTCAGGGGGCGGGATGGTCGGGGAGCTGTTTTTT,TRBJ2-2,TRBD1,TRBV13,.
CASSSPSGRVLMEQFF,TGTGCCAGCAGCTCACCTAGCGGGAGGGTTCTTATGGAGCAGTTCTTC,TRBJ2-1,TRBD2,TRBV5-5,.
CASSFRIDEQFF,TGTGCCAGCAGTTTTCGGATCGATGAGCAGTTCTTC,TRBJ2-1,.,TRBV28,.
CASSPEGGGEKLFF,TGTGCCAGCAGTCCAGAAGGAGGCGGTGAAAAACTGTTTTTT,TRBJ1-4,.,TRBV7-9,.
CASSIGARRGDEQFF,TGTGCCAGTAGTATTGGAGCGCGGAGGGGCGATGAGCAGTTCTTC,TRBJ2-1,.,TRBV19,.
CASSPQAETEAFF,TGTGCCAGTAGCCCTCAGGCAGAGACTGAAGCTTTCTTT,TRBJ1-1,.,TRBV19,.
CASSLRGSYEQYF,TGCGCCAGCAGCCTCCGGGGGTCCTACGAGCAGTACTTC,TRBJ2-7,.,TRBV4-3,.
CASSSYQGGSDNEKLFF,TGCGCCAGCAGCTCGTACCAAGGGGGCAGTGATAATGAAAAACTGTTTTTT,TRBJ1-4,TRBD1,TRBV5-1,.
CASSQRRTFPQDYTF,TGTGCCAGCAGCCAGCGTAGGACCTTCCCCCAGGACTACACCTTC,TRBJ1-2,.,TRBV7-9,.
CASSLDLNTEAFF,TGTGCCAGCAGCTTGGATTTGAACACTGAAGCTTTCTTT,TRBJ1-1,.,TRBV5-8,once
CASSLSDRGPGNTIYF,TGTGCCAGCAGCTTAAGCGACAGGGGACCTGGAAACACCATATATTTT,TRBJ1-3,TRBD1,TRBV7-9,.
CASKGQGSQFF,TGTGCCAGCAAGGGACAGGGGAGTCAGTTCTTC,TRBJ2-1,TRBD1,TRBV9,.
CASSLGSSGYQMNTEAFF,TGTGCCAGCAGCTTAGGTAGCAGTGGGTACCAGATGAACACTGAAGCTTTCTTT,TRBJ1-1,.,TRBV7-8,many
CASSELRQGSNQPQHF,TGTGCCAGCAGCGAACTCCGACAAGGAAGCAATCAGCCCCAGCATTTT,TRBJ1-5,.,TRBV6-6,once
CASSDGPYNEQFF,TGCGCCAGCAGTGATGGTCCCTACAATGAGCAGTTCTTC,TRBJ2-1,.,TRBV10-1,.
CASSRLAGGEQFF,TGTGCCAGCAGCCGGCTGGCGGGTGGTGAGCAGTTCTTC,TRBJ2-1,.,TRBV14,.
CASKLSIGPYNEQFF,TGTGCCAGTAAGCTGAGCATTGGGCCTTATAATGAGCAGTTCTTC,TRBJ2-1,.,TRBV27,.
CASGLAGGATDTQYF,TGTGCTAGTGGTCTAGCGGGAGGGGCCACAGATACGCAGTATTTT,TRBJ2-3,TRBD2,TRBV12-5,.
CASSPYGASGLETQYF,TGCGCCAGCAGCCCCTACGGGGCTAGCGGGTTGGAGACCCAGTACTTC,TRBJ2-5,TRBD2,TRBV5-1,.
CASSQVLGPDTQYF,TGCGCCAGCAGCCAAGTATTGGGTCCTGATACGCAGTATTTT,TRBJ2-3,.,TRBV4-1,.
CASSPGGNQPQHF,TGCGCCAGCAGCCCCGGCGGCAATCAGCCCCAGCATTTT,TRBJ1-5,.,TRBV5-1,.
CASLEQGLDTGELFF,TGTGCCAGCTTGGAACAGGGGCTCGACACCGGGGAGCTGTTTTTT,TRBJ2-2,TRBD1,TRBV5-6,.
CASSELNRPGTEAFF,TGTGCCAGCAGTGAATTAAACAGACCAGGAACTGAAGCTTTCTTT,TRBJ1-1,.,TRBV2,once
CASSLVGEKLFF,TGTGCCAGCAGCTTAGTTGGCGAAAAACTGTTTTTT,TRBJ1-4,.,TRBV11-2,once
CAWATGSTYEQYF,TGTGCCTGGGCCACGGGGTCCACCTACGAGCAGTACTTC,TRBJ2-7,.,TRBV30,.
CASSLAVTSGSHEQYF,TGTGCCAGCAGCTTAGCTGTGACTAGCGGGAGCCACGAGCAGTACTTC,TRBJ2-7,TRBD2,TRBV7-6,.
CASSFIGLTGEAFF,TGTGCCAGCAGCTTTATCGGGCTGACAGGTGAAGCTTTCTTT,TRBJ1-1,.,TRBV7-9,.
CASSTGLGELFF,TGTGCCAGCAGTACCGGGTTGGGGGAGCTGTTTTTT,TRBJ2-2,.,TRBV6-5,.
CASSIGDRVGFYNEQFF,TGTGCCAGTAGTATAGGGGACAGGGTAGGATTTTACAATGAGCAGTTCTTC,TRBJ2-1,TRBD1,TRBV19,once
CASSITGASYEQYF,TGTGCCAGTAGTATAACGGGGGCCTCCTACGAGCAGTACTTC,TRBJ2-7,.,TRBV19,.
CASSIGAGLETQYF,TGTGCCAGTAGTATAGGTGCGGGGCTGGAGACCCAGTACTTC,TRBJ2-5,.,TRBV19,.
CASSLYVGGVYNEQFF,TGTGCCAGCAGTTTATATGTGGGAGGGGTCTACAATGAGCAGTTCTTC,TRBJ2-1,TRBD2,TRBV28,.
CASRGQGGSGGNTIYF,TGTGCCAGCAGGGGGCAGGGGGGTTCTGGTGGAAACACCATATATTTT,TRBJ1-3,TRBD1,TRBV27,.
CSVVLQNSYEQYF,TGCAGCGTTGTATTACAGAACTCCTACGAGCAGTACTTC,TRBJ2-7,.,TRBV29-1,.
CASSAQLAGGPHEQYF,TGTGCCAGCAGCGCCCAGCTAGCGGGAGGGCCACACGAGCAGTACTTC,TRBJ2-7,TRBD2,TRBV7-9,.
CASSILEYETQYF,TGTGCCAGCAGTATCCTCGAATATGAGACCCAGTACTTC,TRBJ2-5,.,TRBV28,.
CASSSGTGWGAFF,TGTGCCAGCAGCTCCGGGACAGGGTGGGGAGCTTTCTTT,TRBJ1-1,TRBD1,TRBV7-8,.
CASSSLTEGLNTEAFF,TGTGCCAGCAGTTCGTTGACAGAGGGCCTGAACACTGAAGCTTTCTTT,TRBJ1-1,.,TRBV28,.
CASSLTWGSGSYEQYF,TGCGCCAGCAGCCTCACCTGGGGTAGCGGGAGCTACGAGCAGTACTTC,TRBJ2-7,TRBD2,TRBV4-3,.
CATSRGFTGARGYTF,TGTGCCACCAGCAGAGGATTCACAGGGGCTAGGGGCTACACCTTC,TRBJ1-2,TRBD1,TRBV15,.
CASSLGQGSTDTQYF,TGTGCCAGCAGTTTAGGCCAGGGGAGCACAGATACGCAGTATTTT,TRBJ2-3,.,TRBV7-3,.
CASSPGGNQPQHF,TGTGCCAGCAGTCCAGGGGGCAATCAGCCCCAGCATTTT,TRBJ1-5,.,TRBV6-5,.
CASSAASSYEQYF,TGTGCCAGTTCAGCCGCCAGCTCCTACGAGCAGTACTTC,TRBJ2-7,.,TRBV19,.
CASRQIQGSNQPQHF,TGTGCCAGCAGGCAAATACAGGGGAGCAATCAGCCCCAGCATTTT,TRBJ1-5,TRBD1,TRBV27,.
CASSMGTGTNYGYTF,TGTGCCAGCAGCATGGGGACCGGGACTAACTATGGCTACACCTTC,TRBJ1-2,.,TRBV9,.